Listed below are T cell receptor beta chains from one sample, sequenced in a study of immune heterogeneity within non-small cell lung tumors. TCRdb processed the multiplex PCR reads anew with MiXCR; each CDR3 protein has one entry. The profile shows roughly 10,000 distinct CDR3 sequences, approximately 18% of them singletons. What was sequenced was lung tumor tissue. Receptor source: a man aged 55 to 70 with non-small cell lung cancer. Both conserved end residues are trimmed from each CDR3. The order of the fields is CDR3 protein, V gene.

CDR3 protein: ASSLESSGNTIY
V gene: TRBV5-1

CDR3 protein: ASSFAGGGTDIQY
V gene: TRBV5-1

CDR3 protein: SASGRGQGTADTQY
V gene: TRBV20-1

CDR3 protein: ATSRSSVYSNQPQH
V gene: TRBV15

CDR3 protein: AWDQGAETEQY
V gene: TRBV30

CDR3 protein: ASSLAGAGGCT
V gene: TRBV19

CDR3 protein: ATSEPGLPYNEQF
V gene: TRBV24-1

CDR3 protein: ASSLGTGDTGELF
V gene: TRBV11-3

CDR3 protein: ASRPGTLDEQF
V gene: TRBV11-2

CDR3 protein: ASSQTESNTDTQY
V gene: TRBV4-1

CDR3 protein: ASSLLGAYEQY
V gene: TRBV11-2

CDR3 protein: ASSLSFAGAYEQY
V gene: TRBV11-2

CDR3 protein: ASSSLGGRSGNTIY
V gene: TRBV3-1

CDR3 protein: SARDPSRVRGQETQY
V gene: TRBV20-1

CDR3 protein: ASSSLVNTEAF
V gene: TRBV7-3

CDR3 protein: ASSLSQRGRDYGYT
V gene: TRBV28

CDR3 protein: ASSQDSDDQY
V gene: TRBV7-2

CDR3 protein: ASSSPGTGVRAGEFETQY
V gene: TRBV3-1

CDR3 protein: ASSYGGSQPQH
V gene: TRBV6-5

CDR3 protein: ASRAGVNSPLH
V gene: TRBV5-4

CDR3 protein: ASSFGGIRDEQY
V gene: TRBV7-2